The 27 T cell receptor beta chains given below trace back to one sample, sequenced in a study of blood T cell repertoires in COVID-19. Libraries were prepared by immunoSEQ multiplex PCR; TCRdb keeps only in-frame clonotypes and omits some of them. The sample lists 50,000 to 75,000 clones, more than 75% occurring once. Sequenced: peripheral blood. These receptor sequences come from a man between 60 and 75 years old with acute or convalescent COVID-19.

The V gene is TRBV7-3, the J gene TRBJ2-3; 14 bases are shared with TRBD2. The V and J ends lost 5 bases and 4 bases, in that order; junction bases with no gene match: 5. This CDR3 contains 16 residues. Germline V gene lookup returns CDR1 SGHTA and CDR2 FQGTGA. The CDR3 nucleotides read TGTGCCAGCAGCCTGGGACTAGCGGGGGTGTCAGATACGCAGTATTTT. As protein: CASSLGLAGVSDTQYF.

On this clone: Distinct nucleotide sequences in the sample also encode this CDR3. The rearrangement joins TRBV14 to TRBJ1-1; D call uncertain. Per germline, CDR1 SGHDN and CDR2 FVKESK. The length of the CDR3 is 14 residues. V lost 4 bases to trimming and J lost 0 bases, with 9 bases between them. The CDR3 DNA reads as TGTGCCAGCAGCCGCGCCGGGATGAACACTGAAGCTTTCTTT. Its protein product is CASSRAGMNTEAFF.

The CDR3 sequence is CASSQVQENSPLHF. Here the CDR3 DNA reads TGTGCCAGCAGCCAAGTACAGGAAAATTCACCCCTCCACTTT. The chain has TRBV3-1 (or the pseudogene TRBV3-2) and TRBJ1-6; maybe TRBD1 (5 bases). Looked up from germline, CDR1 is LGHDT and CDR2 is YNNKEL (reference sequence). The CDR3 consists of 14 residues. The V end lost 1 base, the J end lost 7 bases, and 8 bases lay between the germline ends.

This chain connects TRBV6-5 to TRBJ1-3, with D tentatively TRBD1 (6 bases). The CDR3 is 14 residues long. V was trimmed by 10 bases and J by 0 bases, leaving 13 bases between them. Germline CDR1 MNHEY, CDR2 SVGAGI. CDR3 sequence (DNA): TGTGCCACCCGGGACATCAACTCTGGAAACACCATATATTTT. Its protein product is CATRDINSGNTIYF.

This chain uses TRBV5-6 with TRBJ2-7; perhaps TRBD2 as D (5 bases). Trimming pared 4 bases from V and 0 bases from J, leaving 11 bases between. The germline gives CDR1 SGHDT, CDR2 YYEEEE. This CDR3 has 14 residues. The CDR3 reads CASSTGGSSYEQYF. As DNA, the CDR3 is TGTGCCAGCAGCACTGGAGGCAGCTCCTACGAGCAGTACTTC.

The J gene is TRBJ1-2, the V gene TRBV6-6, with TRBD1 matching over 8 bases. CDR3 length: 15 amino acids. The germline V gene encodes CDR1 MNHNY and CDR2 SVGAGI (reference sequence). V trimming: 6 bases; J trimming: 1 base; junction bases outside the gene matches: 7. DNA of the CDR3: TGTGCCAGCAGGGAGACAGGGGACCTTAACTATGGCTACACCTTC. This codes for CASRETGDLNYGYTF.

In nucleotides, the CDR3 is TGTGCCAGCAGGGATACGGGGGGCAACGAGCAGTACTTC. This gives the protein CASRDTGGNEQYF. This rearrangement joins TRBV27 to TRBJ2-7, with D tentatively TRBD2 (7 bases). Germline loops: CDR1 MNHEY, CDR2 SMNVEV (reference sequence). V was clipped by 6 bases and J by 5 bases, with 14 bases between them. The CDR3 totals 13 residues.

The chain employs TRBV7-8 and TRBJ2-7; 13 positions agree with TRBD2. Germline CDR1 reads SGHVS; CDR2 reads FQNEAQ. J lost 6 bases, V lost 5 bases, and 7 bases had no gene match. The CDR3 is 15 amino acids. CDR3 nucleotide sequence: TGTGCCAGCAGCCCGGGACTAGCGGGGAGCCTCGAGCAGTACTTC. Protein: CASSPGLAGSLEQYF.

V is TRBV7-2 and J is TRBJ2-3; no reliable D call. Trimming removed 1 base at V and 5 bases at J, with 10 bases between. The CDR3 runs 14 residues. Germline assignment: CDR1 SGHTA and CDR2 FQGNSA. The CDR3: CASSLERLGDTQYF. The DNA of the CDR3 is TGTGCCAGCAGCTTAGAGAGGCTAGGAGATACGCAGTATTTT.

The table lists this clone with a count of one. The chain employs TRBV7-8 and TRBJ2-7, with 9 positions matching TRBD1. The germline gives CDR1 SGHVS, CDR2 FQNEAQ. The V segment lost 5 bases and the J segment 4 bases; nucleotides outside the gene matches: 12. CDR3 length equals 16 residues. The CDR3 sequence is CASSHGTGLKRYEQYF. CDR3 nucleotides: TGTGCCAGCAGCCACGGGACAGGGCTTAAACGGTACGAGCAGTACTTC.

The rearrangement uses TRBV7-2 and TRBJ1-2; D gene unclear. Germline V lookup: CDR1 SGHTA, CDR2 FQGNSA. Deletions cut 7 bases from V and 8 bases from J, with 14 bases between. The CDR3 totals 12 residues. The CDR3 protein is CASTSSQKGYTF. CDR3 sequence (DNA): TGTGCCAGCACCTCAAGTCAGAAGGGCTACACCTTC.

This clone was found once. The chain joins TRBV6-1 to TRBJ1-3; TRBD1 agrees at 7 bases. Germline-derived CDR1 and CDR2 are MNHNS and SASEGT. CDR3 length: 15 residues. The ends lost 6 bases at V and 0 bases at J; junction bases unmatched: 5. CDR3 region: CASSRGQASGNTIYF. The CDR3 region has the DNA TGTGCCAGCAGCCGTGGACAGGCCTCTGGAAACACCATATATTTT.

This CDR3 reads CASSWDRGQYNEQFF. DNA for the CDR3: TGTGCCAGCAGCTGGGACAGGGGCCAGTACAATGAGCAGTTCTTC. The chain has TRBV11-2 and TRBJ2-1; 10 nucleotides match TRBD1. V dropped 4 bases and J dropped 4; count of bases not matched to a gene: 4. This CDR3 has 15 residues. CDR1 and CDR2 (germline): SGHAT, FQNNGV.

This clone was recorded a few times. The chain links TRBV7-2 to TRBJ2-7, with 12 bases that match TRBD2. Per the germline V gene, CDR1 is SGHTA and CDR2 is FQGNSA. The CDR3 runs to 16 residues. The V gene end was trimmed by 0 bases and the J gene end by 3 bases; junction bases not matched to a gene: 3. CDR3 sequence: CASSLATSGGFYEQYF. CDR3 bases: TGTGCCAGCAGCTTAGCGACTAGCGGGGGCTTCTACGAGCAGTACTTC.

This clone was counted a single time. CDR3 sequence: CASSQDGRGYNEQFF. In DNA, the CDR3 is TGTGCCAGCAGCCAAGATGGGAGGGGGTACAATGAGCAGTTCTTC. V and J are TRBV4-2 and TRBJ2-1; tentative D call: TRBD2 (7 bases). Per the germline V gene, CDR1 is LGHNA and CDR2 is YNFKEQ. The V gene lost 0 bases and the J gene lost 4 bases, with 10 bases spanning the gap. CDR3 length equals 15 residues.

The CDR3 nucleotides read TGTGCCACCAAGGGGGCTCTTAATGAAAAACTGTTTTTT. It is translated as CATKGALNEKLFF. J is TRBJ1-4 and V is TRBV27; 7 nucleotides match TRBD1. The germline V gene encodes CDR1 MNHEY and CDR2 SMNVEV (reference sequence). This CDR3 region has 13 residues. The V segment lost 10 bases and the J segment 4 bases; nucleotides outside the gene matches: 6.

V and J are TRBV7-9 and TRBJ2-1, with TRBD1 as a possible D gene (5 bases). V was trimmed by 2 bases and J by 8 bases, leaving 7 bases between them. Germline lookup yields CDR1 SEHNR and CDR2 FQNEAQ (reference sequence). CDR3 length equals 12 residues. CDR3 protein: CASSLRGDEQFF. CDR3 sequence (DNA): TGTGCCAGCAGCTTAAGGGGCGATGAGCAGTTCTTC.

The genes are TRBV5-1 and TRBJ1-3; no firm D call. This CDR3 spans 15 amino acids. The germline CDR1 and CDR2 sequences are SGHRS and YFSETQ. The V end was cut by 4 bases, the J end by 0 bases, with 11 bases between. In nucleotides, the CDR3 is TGCGCCAGCAGCCCACGGGAAAGCTCTGGAAACACCATATATTTT. Translating gives CASSPRESSGNTIYF.

The J gene is TRBJ2-7, the V gene TRBV6-5; possible D gene TRBD1, 6 bases. Trimming stripped 6 bases from V and 7 bases from J, with 16 bases between. The CDR3 has 13 residues. The V gene's germline CDR1 is MNHEY and CDR2 SVGAGI. DNA of the CDR3: TGTGCCAGCAGAGACTACAGGGTCGGGGAGCAGTACTTC. Residues: CASRDYRVGEQYF.

This clone was recorded a few times. The rearrangement uses TRBV5-5 and TRBJ1-1, with 9 nucleotides matching TRBD1. Germline loops: CDR1 SGHKS, CDR2 YYEKEE (reference sequence). The CDR3 consists of 14 residues. V was clipped by 0 bases and J by 7 bases; unmatched bases: 4. CDR3 nucleotides: TGTGCCAGCAGCTTGGGTACAGGGGGCCTTGAAGCTTTCTTT. This gives the protein CASSLGTGGLEAFF.

This chain uses TRBV3-1 (or the pseudogene TRBV3-2) with TRBJ2-2, with 16 bases fitting TRBD2. V shed 5 bases and J 6 bases; nucleotides not matched to a gene: 0. Looked up from germline, CDR1 is LGHDT and CDR2 is YNNKEL (reference sequence). This CDR3 has 15 residues. The CDR3, as DNA: TGTGCCAGCAGCGGGACTAGCGGGGGGGCCGGGGAGCTGTTTTTT. It yields the protein CASSGTSGGAGELFF.

V and J are TRBV6-5 and TRBJ1-2; D ambiguous. The CDR3 is made up of 16 amino acids. The V gene lost 0 bases and the J gene lost 5 bases, with 16 bases spanning the gap. CDR1 and CDR2 from the germline V gene are MNHEY and SVGAGI. CDR3 protein: CASSYSSQDGRYGYTF. The CDR3, as DNA: TGTGCCAGCAGTTACTCGAGCCAGGATGGGAGATATGGCTACACCTTC.

This clone was observed a handful of times. V usage is TRBV3-1 (or the pseudogene TRBV3-2) and J usage is TRBJ1-6, with D possibly TRBD1 on 6 matching bases. This CDR3 is 14 amino acids long. Trimming removed 1 base at V and 8 bases at J, with 9 bases between. Germline V gives CDR1 LGHDT, CDR2 YNNKEL (reference sequence). This CDR3 is CASSQVTGYSPLHF. The CDR3 DNA sequence: TGTGCCAGCAGCCAAGTTACAGGGTATTCACCCCTCCACTTT.

The chain carries TRBV9 and TRBJ2-7, with no clear D. V lost 0 bases to trimming and J lost 1 base, with 8 bases between them. Germline values: CDR1 SGDLS, CDR2 YYNGEE. The CDR3 contains 14 residues. The CDR3 here is CASSVAGRSYEQYF. Written as DNA, the CDR3 is TGTGCCAGCAGCGTAGCTGGGCGATCCTACGAGCAGTACTTC.

The V and J genes are TRBV6-1 and TRBJ2-3; D is perhaps TRBD2 (6 bases). The V end was cut by 4 bases, the J end by 2 bases, with 13 bases between. The CDR3 has 15 residues. From germline, CDR1 is MNHNS and CDR2 SASEGT. The CDR3 spells CASSGARGITDTQYF. CDR3 DNA: TGTGCCAGCAGTGGAGCTCGGGGGATCACAGATACGCAGTATTTT.

The genes are TRBV27 and TRBJ1-1; D unresolved. Germline CDR1 MNHEY, CDR2 SMNVEV (reference sequence). This CDR3 comprises 14 residues. Between the trimmed V and J ends, which lost 5 bases and 2 bases, there was a span of 12 bases. DNA for the CDR3: TGTGCCAGCAGTGTTCAGGCGGGTAACACTGAAGCTTTCTTT. Residues: CASSVQAGNTEAFF.

The chain combines TRBV9 with TRBJ2-5; D is possibly TRBD1 (5 bases). The germline V and J ends were trimmed by 0 bases and 3 bases, with 21 bases remaining between them. The CDR3 has 18 amino acids. CDR1 SGDLS and CDR2 YYNGEE come from the germline V gene. Written as DNA, the CDR3 is TGTGCCAGCAGCGTAGGGTTAGGGGCCCCCGGTCGGGAAGAGACCCAGTACTTC. Translating gives CASSVGLGAPGREETQYF.